This TCR beta chain appears in the sequencing data of a study of naive and memory T cell subsets. An equimolar mix of two oligonucleotides served as the beta constant-region primer for TRBC1 and TRBC2. A 12-nucleotide UMI and the SP2 primer were added to the cDNA 3' end by oligonucleotide ligation. TCRdb ran MiXCR on the UMI-ligation and nested PCR reads and lists one entry per CDR3 protein. The table has some 150,000 distinct CDR3 sequences, over 15% seen once; the top ten hold approximately 0.15%. Study-level points and caveats: A few larger clonotypes appeared in naive repertoires, especially CD8, possibly memory cells re-expressing CD45RA. Gini index rose across naive, CM, EM and EMRA in CD4 and CD8. Over 90% of naive TCR sequences appeared only once, unlike memory subsets.

The CDR3 totals 17 residues. Germline CDR1 and CDR2: LNHDA and SQIVND (reference sequence). V trimming: 6 bases; J trimming: 3 bases; junction bases outside the gene matches: 10. This clonotype was observed a handful of times. Antigen unknown. The clonotype comes from a human donor in good health. The sequencing input was naive CD4+ T cells from blood. The genes are TRBV19 and TRBJ2-3; TRBD1 matches at 12 bases. The CDR3 protein is CASRPRLGQGATDTQYF. The CDR3 DNA sequence: TGTGCCAGTAGACCGCGACTGGGACAGGGGGCAACAGATACGCAGTATTTT.